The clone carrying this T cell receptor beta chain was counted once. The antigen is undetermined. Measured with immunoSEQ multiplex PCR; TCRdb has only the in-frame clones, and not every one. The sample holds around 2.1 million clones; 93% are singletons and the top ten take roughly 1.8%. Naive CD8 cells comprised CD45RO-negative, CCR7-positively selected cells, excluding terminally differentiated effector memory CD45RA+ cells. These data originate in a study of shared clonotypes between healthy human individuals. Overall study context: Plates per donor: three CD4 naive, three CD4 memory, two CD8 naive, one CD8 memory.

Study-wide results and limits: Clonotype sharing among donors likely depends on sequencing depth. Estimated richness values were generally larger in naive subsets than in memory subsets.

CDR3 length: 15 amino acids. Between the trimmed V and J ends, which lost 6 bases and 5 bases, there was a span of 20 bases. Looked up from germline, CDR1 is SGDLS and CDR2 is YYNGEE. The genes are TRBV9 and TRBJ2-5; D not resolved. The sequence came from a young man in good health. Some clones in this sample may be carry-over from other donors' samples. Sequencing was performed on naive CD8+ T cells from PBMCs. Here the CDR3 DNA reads TGTGCCAGCAATTACGGCCCCGCGGAGACGGAGACCCAGTACTTC. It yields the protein CASNYGPAETETQYF.